The clone carrying this T cell receptor beta chain appeared a single time. The target antigen is unknown. These data come from a study of radiation and T cells in renal cell carcinoma. Study summary: Nephrectomy followed 15 Gy stereotactic body radiation by 4 weeks.

Only in-frame clones appear in the TCRdb table, and some are missing; sequencing was by immunoSEQ multiplex PCR. This sample carries about 140,000 clones, 83% of them seen once, and the ten largest clones take under 30%. The CDR3 loop spans 13 amino acids. V lost 3 bases and J 2 bases, leaving 7 bases between the germline ends. Looked up from germline, CDR1 is SGHVS and CDR2 is FQNEAQ. Notes on the study in general: From baseline, blood top tumor clonotypes peaked at 2 weeks post-radiation.

Time point meaning: baseline pretreatment blood. Treatment in this sample: 15 Gy SBRT to primary tumor, nephrectomy 4 weeks later. The patient's renal cell carcinoma had clear cell pathology. V usage is TRBV7-8 and J usage is TRBJ2-5, with D perhaps TRBD1 or TRBD2 (5 bases each). The material sequenced was blood, taken from a patient whose treatment included radiotherapy and nephrectomy. This clonotype was sampled from a woman aged 50 to 65 with renal cell carcinoma. The CDR3 bases are TGTGCCAGCAGCTTGGGGGTTCAAGAGACCCAGTACTTC. Translation gives CASSLGVQETQYF.